These 32 T cell receptor beta chains share one sample of origin, sequenced in a study of blood T cell repertoires in COVID-19. Method: immunoSEQ multiplex PCR; TCRdb's copy keeps in-frame clones and lacks some. The table records some 40,000 clones, around 80% of them present only once. Sequenced: peripheral blood. All receptors derive from a man between 70 and 80 years old with acute or convalescent COVID-19.

The V call is TRBV7-9, the J call TRBJ2-5; TRBD1 agrees at 7 bases. The CDR3 runs to 13 residues. The junction had 2 bases not matched to a gene; V was cut back by 3 bases and J by 4 bases. Germline V gene sequence: CDR1 SEHNR, CDR2 FQNEAQ (reference sequence). The CDR3 protein is CASSLNRGETQYF. CDR3 nucleotide sequence: TGTGCCAGCAGCTTGAACAGGGGAGAGACCCAGTACTTC.

The chain has TRBV6-6 and TRBJ1-2, with D tentatively TRBD1 (5 bases). This CDR3 has 14 amino acids. Germline lookup yields CDR1 MNHNY and CDR2 SVGAGI (reference sequence). The V gene lost 5 bases and the J gene lost 0 bases, with 10 bases spanning the gap. The CDR3 bases are TGTGCCAGCAGTGATAAGACAGCTAACTATGGCTACACCTTC. Its protein product is CASSDKTANYGYTF.

The table lists this clone with a few counts. The J gene is TRBJ2-2, the V gene TRBV30, with 7 bases aligning to TRBD2. J gave up 0 bases and V 2 bases, and 3 bases lay outside the gene matches. CDR3 size: 15 residues. The germline gives CDR1 GTSNPN, CDR2 SVGIG (reference sequence). CDR3 DNA sequence: TGTGCCTGGAGTCACAGCGGGACGAACACCGGGGAGCTGTTTTTT. Residues: CAWSHSGTNTGELFF. Full variable domain (missing parts from reference TRBV30 and TRBJ2-2): SQTIHQWPATLVQPVGSPLSLECTVEGTSNPNLYWYRQAAGRGLQLLFYSVGIGQISSEVPQNLSASRPQDRQFILSSKKLLLSDSGFYLCAWSHSGTNTGELFFGEGSRLTVL.

The V and J genes are TRBV5-6 and TRBJ2-7; the D gene is possibly TRBD1 (6 bases). The CDR3 is 17 amino acids. CDR1 is SGHDT, CDR2 YYEEEE, per germline. Trimming stripped 4 bases from V and 5 bases from J, with 25 bases between. DNA of the CDR3: TGTGCCAGCAGCCCCTCAGGGTGGGGGCGCAGGATCCACGAGCAGTACTTC. It is translated as CASSPSGWGRRIHEQYF.

This sequence joins TRBV24-1 and TRBJ2-3; no clear D gene. This CDR3 spans 18 amino acids. Germline-derived CDR1 and CDR2 are KGHDR and SFDVKD. Trimming removed 0 bases from V and 0 bases from J, with 15 bases in between. CDR3 nucleotide sequence: TGTGCCACCAGTGATTTGGTGGCTGGCCCGATGAGCACAGATACGCAGTATTTT. It yields the protein CATSDLVAGPMSTDTQYF.

V usage is TRBV14 and J usage is TRBJ2-2; TRBD1 matches 7 bases. Germline loops: CDR1 SGHDN, CDR2 FVKESK. CDR3 size: 16 residues. V lost 4 bases, J lost 3 bases, and 8 bases stayed unmatched. The CDR3 sequence is CASSRRQGRDTGELFF. As DNA, the CDR3 is TGTGCCAGCAGCCGCAGACAGGGTCGGGACACCGGGGAGCTGTTTTTT.

The chain links TRBV30 to TRBJ1-4, with 7 bases aligning to TRBD1. The junction had 7 bases not matched to a gene; V was cut back by 3 bases and J by 6 bases. This CDR3 is built from 14 residues. Germline V lookup: CDR1 GTSNPN, CDR2 SVGIG (reference sequence). The CDR3: CAWSVGQGDEKLFF. The CDR3 nucleotides are TGTGCCTGGAGCGTCGGGCAGGGGGATGAAAAACTGTTTTTT.

The chain has TRBV5-1 and TRBJ2-7; 9 bases are a match to TRBD1. The CDR3 extends over 14 amino acids. Trimming removed 4 bases from V and 2 bases from J; junction bases left unmatched: 4. Germline V gives CDR1 SGHRS, CDR2 YFSETQ. CDR3 sequence reads: CASSIRDRAYEQYF. The CDR3 DNA reads TGCGCCAGCAGCATCCGGGACAGGGCCTACGAGCAGTACTTC. The full variable domain, with the rest looked up from reference TRBV5-1 and TRBJ2-7, is KAGVTQTPRYLIKTRGQQVTLSCSPISGHRSVSWYQQTPGQGLQFLFEYFSETQRNKGNFPGRFSGRQFSNSRSEMNVSTLELGDSALYLCASSIRDRAYEQYFGPGTRLTVT.

The chain carries TRBV4-3 and TRBJ1-2; 8 bases line up with TRBD1. J lost 0 bases, V lost 1 base, and 10 bases had no gene match. Germline CDR1 LGHNA, CDR2 YSLEER. There are 18 residues in the CDR3. In nucleotides, the CDR3 is TGCGCCAGCAGCCAAGGCATCCAGGGGGCATCAGCTAACTATGGCTACACCTTC. Translation gives CASSQGIQGASANYGYTF.

CDR3 residues: CASSRPGYEQYF. CDR3 bases: TGTGCCAGCTCACGCCCCGGCTACGAGCAGTACTTC. J is TRBJ2-7 and V is TRBV18; D not certain. Looked up from germline, CDR1 is KGHSH and CDR2 is LQKENI. The CDR3 length is 12 residues. V lost 4 bases and J lost 3, with 7 bases in between. Full variable domain (outside the CDR3, taken from reference TRBV18 and TRBJ2-7): NAGVMQNPRHLVRRRGQEARLRCSPMKGHSHVYWYRQLPEEGLKFMVYLQKENIIDESGMPKERFSAEFPKEGPSILRIQQVVRGDSAAYFCASSRPGYEQYFGPGTRLTVT.

The count of this clone is one. The V and J genes are TRBV9 and TRBJ1-1; 9 nucleotides match TRBD1. CDR3 length: 13 residues. V was clipped by 4 bases and J by 7 bases; unmatched bases: 5. Germline V gene data show CDR1 as SGDLS and CDR2 as YYNGEE. DNA for the CDR3: TGTGCCAGCAGCCTCACAGGGGGCGTTGAAGCTTTCTTT. Translation gives CASSLTGGVEAFF.

There are a few counts of this clone. This chain connects TRBV19 to TRBJ1-4, with D tentatively TRBD1 (6 bases). V lost 4 bases to trimming and J lost 0 bases, with 12 bases between them. Germline lookup yields CDR1 LNHDA and CDR2 SQIVND (reference sequence). The CDR3 length is 16 residues. Here the CDR3 DNA reads TGTGCCAGTAGTAGGCAGGGGAAATCAACTAATGAAAAACTGTTTTTT. It is translated as CASSRQGKSTNEKLFF.

The V call is TRBV27, the J call TRBJ2-1; 7 nucleotides align to TRBD1. With 6 bases clipped from V and 0 bases from J, the junction kept 11 bases outside the gene matches. Germline loops: CDR1 MNHEY, CDR2 SMNVEV (reference sequence). This CDR3 region has 17 residues. DNA for the CDR3: TGTGCCAGCAGCACCGGGGACAGCGCGAGCTCCTACAATGAGCAGTTCTTC. Protein sequence: CASSTGDSASSYNEQFF.

V is TRBV10-3 and J is TRBJ1-5; a weak D match, TRBD1 (5 bases). Germline V CDR1 and CDR2: ENHRY, SYGVKD. The CDR3 is 12 residues long. The V end lost 9 bases, the J end lost 4 bases, and 10 bases lay between the germline ends. The CDR3, as DNA: TGTGCCATTTCGACAGAAAATCAGCCCCAGCATTTT. Amino acids: CAISTENQPQHF.

The chain joins TRBV6-2 or TRBV6-3 to TRBJ2-5; D is possibly TRBD2 (6 bases). V was shortened by 0 bases and J by 0 bases, with 8 bases between the two germline ends. Germline V gives CDR1 MNHEY, CDR2 SVGEGT. The CDR3 consists of 15 residues. The CDR3 spells CASSYSVADQETQYF. The CDR3 nucleotides are TGTGCCAGCAGTTACTCCGTAGCGGACCAAGAGACCCAGTACTTC.

This clone was counted ten times or more. The chain couples TRBV28 to TRBJ2-1; 9 bases are shared with TRBD1. The CDR3 has 18 residues. The trim removed 5 bases at V and 3 bases at J, leaving 14 bases unmatched. Germline assignment: CDR1 MDHEN and CDR2 SYDVKM. The CDR3 spells CASSSYRQGEVFYNEQFF. The CDR3 nucleotides read TGTGCCAGCAGTAGCTACCGACAGGGGGAAGTGTTCTACAATGAGCAGTTCTTC.

This clone was counted once. The V gene is TRBV7-2, the J gene TRBJ2-3, with 14 positions matching TRBD2. J gave up 6 bases and V 5 bases, and 10 bases lay outside the gene matches. Germline V CDR1 and CDR2: SGHTA, FQGNSA. This CDR3 has 17 amino acids. CDR3 in DNA: TGTGCCAGCAGCCCGCGACTAGCGGGAGGGTCGAGGGATACGCAGTATTTT. This sequence encodes CASSPRLAGGSRDTQYF.

This chain links TRBV12-5 with TRBJ2-5; D possibly corresponds to TRBD2 (5 bases). This CDR3 is built from 17 residues. Germline V lookup: CDR1 LGHNT, CDR2 FRNRAP. The V gene lost 3 bases and the J gene lost 3 bases, with 20 bases spanning the gap. This chain's CDR3 is CASGFSGIEGGEETQYF. The CDR3 coding sequence is TGTGCTAGTGGTTTTTCTGGTATCGAGGGTGGAGAAGAGACCCAGTACTTC.

CDR3 sequence: CASSPGAGQNTEAFF. CDR3 sequence (DNA): TGTGCCAGCTCACCAGGCGCAGGCCAGAACACTGAAGCTTTCTTT. The chain recombines TRBV18 with TRBJ1-1; D is ambiguous. Trimming left V 2 bases short and J 1 base short, with 11 bases between. Germline V gene sequence: CDR1 KGHSH, CDR2 LQKENI. The CDR3 covers 15 residues.

The rearrangement links TRBV2 to TRBJ1-2; 7 positions agree with TRBD1. There are 11 residues in the CDR3. Germline loops: CDR1 SNHLY, CDR2 FYNNEI. The trim removed 7 bases at V and 9 bases at J, leaving 5 bases unmatched. The CDR3 is CASTDRKSYTF. Written as DNA, the CDR3 is TGTGCCAGCACGGACAGGAAAAGCTACACCTTC.

This clone has only a few counts. This chain connects TRBV19 to TRBJ2-7; D is undetermined. Deletions cut 6 bases from V and 6 bases from J, with 15 bases between. The V gene's germline CDR1 is LNHDA and CDR2 SQIVND (reference sequence). The CDR3 loop spans 13 amino acids. The DNA for the CDR3 is TGTGCCAGTAGCCTATACTCGATCGGCGAGCAGTACTTC. Translation gives CASSLYSIGEQYF.

The CDR3 sequence is CASSLVVTQTGNTIYF. CDR3 DNA: TGTGCCAGCAGTTTGGTGGTTACACAAACTGGAAACACCATATATTTT. This chain links TRBV28 with TRBJ1-3; D gene uncertain. CDR1 is MDHEN and CDR2 is SYDVKM in the germline V gene. Trimming cost V 3 bases and J 2 bases, with 14 bases left between them. This CDR3 is built from 16 residues.

The chain is built from TRBV6-2 or TRBV6-3 and TRBJ2-7; 9 bases fit TRBD2. The CDR3 contains 14 residues. The germline gives CDR1 MNHEY, CDR2 SVGEGT. Losses at the gene ends were 4 bases for V and 2 bases for J; bases not matched to a gene: 3. CDR3 sequence: CASSLLAGTYEQYF. CDR3 nucleotide sequence: TGTGCCAGCAGTTTGCTAGCGGGAACCTACGAGCAGTACTTC.

V is TRBV19 and J is TRBJ2-7, with D perhaps TRBD1 (7 bases). The CDR3 extends over 15 amino acids. CDR1 and CDR2 from the germline V gene are LNHDA and SQIVND (reference sequence). Trimming removed 6 bases at V and 2 bases at J, with 17 bases between. The CDR3 loop is CASSPGAGGTYEQYF. CDR3 DNA sequence: TGTGCCAGTAGCCCTGGGGCAGGGGGGACCTACGAGCAGTACTTC.

The V call is TRBV10-2, the J call TRBJ2-3; 8 nucleotides line up with TRBD1. Germline trimming cut 7 bases from V and 1 base from J; bases unmatched to any gene: 13. The V gene's germline CDR1 is WSHSY and CDR2 SAAADI. The CDR3 length is 17 residues. The CDR3 nucleotides read TGCGCCAGCACGAGGACAGGGTCCGCTTACGGCACAGATACGCAGTATTTT. Protein product: CASTRTGSAYGTDTQYF.

The sample holds one count of this clone. V and J are TRBV19 and TRBJ2-3; possibly TRBD2 for D (6 bases). Trimming left V 5 bases short and J 4 bases short, with 13 bases between. In germline, CDR1 is LNHDA, CDR2 SQIVND (reference sequence). CDR3 length equals 14 residues. The CDR3 region has the DNA TGTGCCAGTAGTCGTGGGGGGAGAGCAGATACGCAGTATTTT. It yields the protein CASSRGGRADTQYF.

The table lists this clone with a count of one. The V call is TRBV9, the J call TRBJ2-2, with D tentatively TRBD2 (6 bases). The CDR3 is 18 amino acids. V lost 3 bases to trimming and J lost 4 bases, with 22 bases between them. Looked up from germline, CDR1 is SGDLS and CDR2 is YYNGEE. The CDR3 coding sequence is TGTGCCAGCAGCGGCAGACAAGGGACTTATAGGGTCACCGGGGAGCTGTTTTTT. Translating gives CASSGRQGTYRVTGELFF.

The chain links TRBV19 to TRBJ1-5; D may be TRBD1 (5 bases). Looked up from germline, CDR1 is LNHDA and CDR2 is SQIVND (reference sequence). V lost 4 bases to trimming and J lost 0 bases, with 13 bases between them. This CDR3 comprises 16 residues. The CDR3 here is CASSKSDTYSNQPQHF. In DNA form, the CDR3 reads TGTGCCAGTAGTAAATCGGACACCTATAGCAATCAGCCCCAGCATTTT.

Written as DNA, the CDR3 is TGTGCCATCACCTCCGACAACTCCTATAATTCACCCCTCCACTTT. It specifies CAITSDNSYNSPLHF. The chain employs TRBV10-3 and TRBJ1-6, with D unresolved. V gave up 7 bases and J gave up 0 bases, with 10 bases separating them. The CDR3 spans 15 residues. Germline-derived CDR1 and CDR2 are ENHRY and SYGVKD.

This clone was picked up a small number of times. J is TRBJ1-1 and V is TRBV4-3; D not resolved. Germline V gene sequence: CDR1 LGHNA, CDR2 YSLEER. V lost 7 bases and J 1 base, leaving 16 bases between the germline ends. CDR3 length: 15 amino acids. CDR3 sequence: CASTGGGTSNTEAFF. The CDR3 region has the DNA TGCGCCAGCACCGGAGGCGGTACTTCGAACACTGAAGCTTTCTTT.

This rearrangement joins TRBV4-1 to TRBJ2-5; the match to TRBD1 covers 9 bases. Germline loops: CDR1 MGHRA, CDR2 YSYEKL. CDR3 length: 16 residues. V dropped 0 bases and J dropped 4; count of bases not matched to a gene: 6. In nucleotides, the CDR3 is TGCGCCAGCAGCCAAGAGATAGGGACAGGGTTAGAGACCCAGTACTTC. It yields the protein CASSQEIGTGLETQYF.

J is TRBJ2-1 and V is TRBV7-9; D possibly corresponds to TRBD1 (6 bases). Trimming left V 1 base short and J 3 bases short, with 22 bases between. This CDR3 region has 19 residues. CDR1 and CDR2 (germline): SEHNR, FQNEAQ (reference sequence). In DNA form, the CDR3 reads TGTGCCAGCAGCTTAGGTACTGGGGCAGGGGTTAGAATCTACAATGAGCAGTTCTTC. Protein: CASSLGTGAGVRIYNEQFF.